This T cell receptor beta chain came from a study of T cell responses to AZD1222 COVID-19 vaccine. V lost 5 bases and J lost 1; bases outside the gene matches: 8. In germline, CDR1 is SGHTA, CDR2 FQGNSA. This CDR3 is 16 amino acids long. Sequenced by immunoSEQ multiplex PCR; TCRdb stores in-frame clones only, minus some. Of 100,000 to 150,000 clones in the sample, over 75% are singletons; the top ten hold over 9.5%. This receptor was identified in an adult in good health. Specimen: peripheral blood, collected on day 0 of AZD1222 vaccination. The V gene is TRBV7-2, the J gene TRBJ1-2; TRBD1 matches at 9 bases. The CDR3 protein is CASSPTPGQGNYGYTF. The CDR3 nucleotides read TGTGCCAGCAGCCCTACTCCGGGACAGGGTAACTATGGCTACACCTTC.